This entry is about one T cell receptor beta chain. Its specificity is not known. The data were taken from a study of T cells in localized non-small cell lung cancer. Measured with immunoSEQ multiplex PCR; TCRdb has only the in-frame clones, and not every one. The repertoire holds roughly 84,000 clones, with more than 75% as singletons. Trimming took 7 bases from V and 0 from J, leaving 12 bases between them. This CDR3 spans 14 amino acids. Germline CDR1 reads MNHEY; CDR2 reads SVGAGI. Notes on the study in general: For the top 100 tumor clones, a median about 57 also appeared in adjacent lung. A raised T cell density in blood coincided with lengthier overall survival. Compared with tumor, uninvolved adjacent lung displayed greater T cell clonality, ranking highest overall. Sequencing, confined to only one tumor region, leaves heterogeneity possible.

The starting material was peripheral blood, obtained before any cancer treatment. The chain is built from TRBV6-5 and TRBJ1-1; D possibly corresponds to TRBD1 (6 bases). The origin of this receptor is a woman aged 40 to 75 with stage I squamous cell lung carcinoma. The CDR3 loop is CASKQGHMNTEAFF. The CDR3, as DNA: TGTGCCAGCAAACAGGGACACATGAACACTGAAGCTTTCTTT.